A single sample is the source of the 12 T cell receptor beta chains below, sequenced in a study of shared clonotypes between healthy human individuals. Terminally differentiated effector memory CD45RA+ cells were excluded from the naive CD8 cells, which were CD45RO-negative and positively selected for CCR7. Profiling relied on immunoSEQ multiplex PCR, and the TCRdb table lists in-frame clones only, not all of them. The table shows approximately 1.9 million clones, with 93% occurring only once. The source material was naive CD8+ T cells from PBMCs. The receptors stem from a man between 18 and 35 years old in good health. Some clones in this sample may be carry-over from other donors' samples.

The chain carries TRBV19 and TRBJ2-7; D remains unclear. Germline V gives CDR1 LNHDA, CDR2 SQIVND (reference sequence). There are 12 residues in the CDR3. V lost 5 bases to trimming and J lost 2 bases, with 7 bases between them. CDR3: CASSGPTYEQYF. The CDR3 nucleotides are TGTGCCAGTAGTGGCCCCACCTACGAGCAGTACTTC.

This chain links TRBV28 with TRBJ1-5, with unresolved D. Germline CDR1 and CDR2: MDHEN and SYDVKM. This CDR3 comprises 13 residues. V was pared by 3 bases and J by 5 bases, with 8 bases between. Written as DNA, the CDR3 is TGTGCCAGCAGTTTCCTGCGCTATCAGCCCCAGCATTTT. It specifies CASSFLRYQPQHF.

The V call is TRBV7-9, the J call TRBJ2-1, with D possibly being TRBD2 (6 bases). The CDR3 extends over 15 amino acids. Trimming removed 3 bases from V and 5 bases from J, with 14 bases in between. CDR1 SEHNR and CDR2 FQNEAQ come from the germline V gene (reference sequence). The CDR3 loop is CASSLGGSPHNEQFF. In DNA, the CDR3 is TGTGCCAGCAGCTTGGGGGGTAGCCCCCACAATGAGCAGTTCTTC. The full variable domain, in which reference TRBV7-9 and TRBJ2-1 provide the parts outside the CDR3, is DTGVSQNPRHKITKRGQNVTFRCDPISEHNRLYWYRQTLGQGPEFLTYFQNEAQLEKSRLLSDRFSAERPKGSFSTLEIQRTEQGDSAMYLCASSLGGSPHNEQFFGPGTRLTVL.

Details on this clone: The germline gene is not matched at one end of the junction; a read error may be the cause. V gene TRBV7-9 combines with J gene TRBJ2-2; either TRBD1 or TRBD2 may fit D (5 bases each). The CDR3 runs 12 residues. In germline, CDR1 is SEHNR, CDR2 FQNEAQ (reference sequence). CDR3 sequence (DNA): TGTGCCAGCAGACAAATCTCCGGGGCGCTGTTTTTT. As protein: CASRQISGALFF.

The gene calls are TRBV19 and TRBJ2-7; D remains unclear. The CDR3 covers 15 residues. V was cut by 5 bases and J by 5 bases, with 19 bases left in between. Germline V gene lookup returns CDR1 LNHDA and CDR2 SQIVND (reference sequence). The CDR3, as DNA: TGTGCCAGTAGTCCCCGGGTCCCAAAACGGGACGAGCAGTACTTC. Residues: CASSPRVPKRDEQYF.

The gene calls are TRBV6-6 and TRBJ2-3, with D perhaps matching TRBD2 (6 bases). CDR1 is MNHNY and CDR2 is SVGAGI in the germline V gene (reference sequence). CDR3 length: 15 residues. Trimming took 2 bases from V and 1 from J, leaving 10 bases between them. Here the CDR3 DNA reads TGTGCCAGCAGTTACGGGCGGGATGGCACAGATACGCAGTATTTT. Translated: CASSYGRDGTDTQYF.

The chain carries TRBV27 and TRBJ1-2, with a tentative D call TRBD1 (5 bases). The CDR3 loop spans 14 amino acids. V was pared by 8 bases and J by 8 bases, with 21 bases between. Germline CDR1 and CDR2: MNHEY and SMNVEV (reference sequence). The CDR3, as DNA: TGTGCCAGCCGCCAGGGACCGCGTGGAGGGGGCTACACCTTC. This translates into CASRQGPRGGGYTF.

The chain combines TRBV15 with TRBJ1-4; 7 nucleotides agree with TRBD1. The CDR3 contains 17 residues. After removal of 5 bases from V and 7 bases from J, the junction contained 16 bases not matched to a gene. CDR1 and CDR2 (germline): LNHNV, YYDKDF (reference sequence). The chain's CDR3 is CATSDSSNPGQPEKLFF. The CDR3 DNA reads TGTGCCACCAGCGACAGTTCTAACCCGGGACAGCCTGAAAAACTGTTTTTT.

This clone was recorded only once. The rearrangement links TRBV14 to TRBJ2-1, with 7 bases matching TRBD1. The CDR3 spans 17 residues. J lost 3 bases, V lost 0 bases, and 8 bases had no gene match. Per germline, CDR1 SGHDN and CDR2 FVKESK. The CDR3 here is CASSQDPETGFYNEQFF. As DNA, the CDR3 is TGTGCCAGCAGCCAAGATCCTGAGACAGGGTTCTACAATGAGCAGTTCTTC. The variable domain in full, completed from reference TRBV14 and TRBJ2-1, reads EAGVTQFPSHSVIEKGQTVTLRCDPISGHDNLYWYRRVMGKEIKFLLHFVKESKQDESGMPNNRFLAERTGGTYSTLKVQPAELEDSGVYFCASSQDPETGFYNEQFFGPGTRLTVL.

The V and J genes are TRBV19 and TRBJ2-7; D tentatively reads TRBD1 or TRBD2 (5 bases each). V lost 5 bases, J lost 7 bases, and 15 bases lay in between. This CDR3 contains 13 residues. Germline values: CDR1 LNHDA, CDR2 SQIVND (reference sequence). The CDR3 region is CASSGTVPWEQYF. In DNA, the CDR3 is TGTGCCAGTAGTGGGACGGTCCCCTGGGAGCAGTACTTC.

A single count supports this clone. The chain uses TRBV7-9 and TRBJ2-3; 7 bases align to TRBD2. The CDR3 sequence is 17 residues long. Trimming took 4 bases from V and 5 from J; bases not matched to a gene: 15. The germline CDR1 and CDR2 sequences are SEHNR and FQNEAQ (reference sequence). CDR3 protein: CASSSMGGTPLGDTQYF. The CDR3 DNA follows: TGTGCCAGCAGCTCGATGGGGGGGACTCCCCTGGGAGATACGCAGTATTTT.

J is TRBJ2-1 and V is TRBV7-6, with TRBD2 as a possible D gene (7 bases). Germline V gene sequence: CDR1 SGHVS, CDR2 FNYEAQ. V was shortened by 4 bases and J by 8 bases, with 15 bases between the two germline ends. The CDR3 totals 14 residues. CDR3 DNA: TGTGCCAGCAGCTCTCCGGAGGGGGGGGATGAGCAGTTCTTC. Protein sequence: CASSSPEGGDEQFF.